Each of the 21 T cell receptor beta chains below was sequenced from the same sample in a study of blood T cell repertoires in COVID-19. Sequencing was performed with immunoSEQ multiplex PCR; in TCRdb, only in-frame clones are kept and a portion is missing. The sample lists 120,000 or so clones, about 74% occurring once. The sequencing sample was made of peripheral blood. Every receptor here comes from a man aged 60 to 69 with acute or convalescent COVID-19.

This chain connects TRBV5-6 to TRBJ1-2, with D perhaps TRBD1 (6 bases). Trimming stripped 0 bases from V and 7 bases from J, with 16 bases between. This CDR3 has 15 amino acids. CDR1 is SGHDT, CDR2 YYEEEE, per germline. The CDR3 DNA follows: TGTGCCAGCAGCTTGGTTAACCAGGGGAGCGGTGGCTACACCTTC. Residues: CASSLVNQGSGGYTF.

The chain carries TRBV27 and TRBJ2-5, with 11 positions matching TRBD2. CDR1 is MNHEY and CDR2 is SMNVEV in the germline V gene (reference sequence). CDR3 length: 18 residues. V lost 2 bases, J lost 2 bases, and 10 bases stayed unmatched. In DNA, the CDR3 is TGTGCCAGCAGTTTACGCCTGACTAGCGGGATTGTTCAAGAGACCCAGTACTTC. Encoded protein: CASSLRLTSGIVQETQYF.

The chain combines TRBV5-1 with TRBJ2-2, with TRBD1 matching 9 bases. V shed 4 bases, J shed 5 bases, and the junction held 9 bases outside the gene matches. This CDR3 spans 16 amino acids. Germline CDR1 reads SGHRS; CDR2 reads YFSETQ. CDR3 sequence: CASSPGAGQGTGELFF. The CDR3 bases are TGCGCCAGCAGCCCCGGAGCCGGACAGGGGACCGGGGAGCTGTTTTTT.

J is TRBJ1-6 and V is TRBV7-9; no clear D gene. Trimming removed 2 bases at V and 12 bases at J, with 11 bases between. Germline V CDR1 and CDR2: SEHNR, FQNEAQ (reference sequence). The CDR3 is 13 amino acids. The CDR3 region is CASSLNQAIPLHF. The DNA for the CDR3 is TGTGCCAGCAGCTTAAACCAGGCTATACCCCTCCACTTT.

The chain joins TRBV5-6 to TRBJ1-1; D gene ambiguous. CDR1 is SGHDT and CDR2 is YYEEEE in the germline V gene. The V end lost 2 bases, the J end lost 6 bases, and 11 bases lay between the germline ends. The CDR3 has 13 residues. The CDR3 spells CASSFGESPEAFF. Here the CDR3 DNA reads TGTGCCAGCAGCTTCGGAGAATCACCTGAAGCTTTCTTT.

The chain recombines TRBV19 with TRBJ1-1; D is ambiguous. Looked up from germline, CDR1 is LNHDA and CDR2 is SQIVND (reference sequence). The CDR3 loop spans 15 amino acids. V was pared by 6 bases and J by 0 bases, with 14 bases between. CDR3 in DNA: TGTGCCAGTAGCCCCGCTAGGACTTTGAACACTGAAGCTTTCTTT. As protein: CASSPARTLNTEAFF. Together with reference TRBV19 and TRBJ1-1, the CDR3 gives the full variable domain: DGGITQSPKYLFRKEGQNVTLSCEQNLNHDAMYWYRQDPGQGLRLIYYSQIVNDFQKGDIAEGYSVSREKKESFPLTVTSAQKNPTAFYLCASSPARTLNTEAFFGQGTRLTVV.

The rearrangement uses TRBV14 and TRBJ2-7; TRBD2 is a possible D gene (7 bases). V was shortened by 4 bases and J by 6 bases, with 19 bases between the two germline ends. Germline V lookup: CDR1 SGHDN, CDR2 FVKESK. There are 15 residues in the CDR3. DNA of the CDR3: TGTGCCAGCAGCCTAAGGGGGACTACCTCGGGCGAGCAGTACTTC. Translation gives CASSLRGTTSGEQYF.

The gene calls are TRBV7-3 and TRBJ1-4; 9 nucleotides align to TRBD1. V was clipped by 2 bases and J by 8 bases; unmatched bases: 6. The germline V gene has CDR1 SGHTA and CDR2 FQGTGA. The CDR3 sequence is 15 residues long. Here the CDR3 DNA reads TGTGCCAGCAGCTTAGACGGGACAGGGCAAGAAAAACTGTTTTTT. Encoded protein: CASSLDGTGQEKLFF.

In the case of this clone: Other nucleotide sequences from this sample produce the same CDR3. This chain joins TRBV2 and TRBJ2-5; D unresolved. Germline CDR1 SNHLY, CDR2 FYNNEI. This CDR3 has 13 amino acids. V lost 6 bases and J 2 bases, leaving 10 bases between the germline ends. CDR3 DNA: TGTGCCAGCAGGGGTCAGGCTCAAGAGACCCAGTACTTC. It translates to CASRGQAQETQYF.

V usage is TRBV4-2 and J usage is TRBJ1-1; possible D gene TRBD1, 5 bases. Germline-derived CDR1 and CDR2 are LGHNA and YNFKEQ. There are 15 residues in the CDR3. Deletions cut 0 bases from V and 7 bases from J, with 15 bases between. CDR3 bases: TGTGCCAGCAGCCAAGATGGTTCAAGGGGAAATGAAGCTTTCTTT. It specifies CASSQDGSRGNEAFF.

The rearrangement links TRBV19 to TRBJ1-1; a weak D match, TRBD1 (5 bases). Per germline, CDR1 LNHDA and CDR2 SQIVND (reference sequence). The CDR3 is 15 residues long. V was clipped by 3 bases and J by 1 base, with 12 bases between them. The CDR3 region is CASSIPGGGNTEAFF. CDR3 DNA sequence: TGTGCCAGTAGTATTCCCGGGGGTGGGAACACTGAAGCTTTCTTT.

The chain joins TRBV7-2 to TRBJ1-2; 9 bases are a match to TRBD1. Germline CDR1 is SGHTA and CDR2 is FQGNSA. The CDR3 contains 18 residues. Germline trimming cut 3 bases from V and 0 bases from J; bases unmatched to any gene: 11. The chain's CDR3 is CASSLTGTGRIANYGYTF. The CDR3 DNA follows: TGTGCCAGCAGCTTGACTGGGACAGGGAGAATAGCTAACTATGGCTACACCTTC.

In DNA form, the CDR3 reads TGTGCCAGCAGCACCCAGACAGCCTCGCAGCAGCCCCAGCATTTT. It specifies CASSTQTASQQPQHF. The chain uses TRBV7-4 and TRBJ1-5; weak D call: TRBD1 (5 bases). Germline V lookup: CDR1 SGHVT, CDR2 SQSDAQ. This CDR3 spans 15 amino acids. V shed 5 bases and J shed 7 bases, with 18 bases lying between them.

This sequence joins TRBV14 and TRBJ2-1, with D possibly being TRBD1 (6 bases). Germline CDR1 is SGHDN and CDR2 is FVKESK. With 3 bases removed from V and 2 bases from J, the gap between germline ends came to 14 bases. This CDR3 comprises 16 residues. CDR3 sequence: CASSHSLAGAYNEQFF. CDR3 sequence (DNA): TGTGCCAGCAGCCACTCCTTGGCAGGGGCCTACAATGAGCAGTTCTTC.

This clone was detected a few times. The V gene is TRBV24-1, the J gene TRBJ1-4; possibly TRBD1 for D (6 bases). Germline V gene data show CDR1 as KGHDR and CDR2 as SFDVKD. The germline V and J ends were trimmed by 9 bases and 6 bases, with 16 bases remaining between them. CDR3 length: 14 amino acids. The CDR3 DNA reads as TGTGCCACCGCTAACGGGGGGGCGCATGAAAAACTGTTTTTT. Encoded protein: CATANGGAHEKLFF.

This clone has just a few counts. In nucleotides, the CDR3 is TGTGCCAGCAGCTTTAAGAGGGACAATGAGCAGTTCTTC. It is translated as CASSFKRDNEQFF. The chain is built from TRBV7-2 and TRBJ2-1; D might be TRBD2 (5 bases). V was clipped by 3 bases and J by 5 bases, with 8 bases between them. Germline V gene lookup returns CDR1 SGHTA and CDR2 FQGNSA. The CDR3 has 13 residues.

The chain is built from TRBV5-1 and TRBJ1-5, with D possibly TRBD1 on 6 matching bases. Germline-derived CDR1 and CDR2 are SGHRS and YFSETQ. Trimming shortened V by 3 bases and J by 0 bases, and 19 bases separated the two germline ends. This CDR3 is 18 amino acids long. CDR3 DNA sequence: TGCGCCAGCAGCTCGCTTATCCGGGGGGCTTTTAGCAATCAGCCCCAGCATTTT. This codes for CASSSLIRGAFSNQPQHF. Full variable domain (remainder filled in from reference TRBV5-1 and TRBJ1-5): KAGVTQTPRYLIKTRGQQVTLSCSPISGHRSVSWYQQTPGQGLQFLFEYFSETQRNKGNFPGRFSGRQFSNSRSEMNVSTLELGDSALYLCASSSLIRGAFSNQPQHFGDGTRLSIL.

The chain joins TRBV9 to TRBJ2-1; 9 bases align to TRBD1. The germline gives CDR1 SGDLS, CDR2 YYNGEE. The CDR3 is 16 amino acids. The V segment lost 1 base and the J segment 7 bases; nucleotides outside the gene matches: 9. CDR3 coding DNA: TGTGCCAGCAGCGTAATGGGACAGGGTGGTAAAAATGAGCAGTTCTTC. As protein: CASSVMGQGGKNEQFF.

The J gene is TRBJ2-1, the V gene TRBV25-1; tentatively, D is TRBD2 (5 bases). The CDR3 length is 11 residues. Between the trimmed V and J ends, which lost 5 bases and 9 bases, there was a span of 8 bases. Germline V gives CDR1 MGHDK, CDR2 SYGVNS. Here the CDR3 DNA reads TGTGCCAGCAGTCGAAGCGGTGAGCAGTTCTTC. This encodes CASSRSGEQFF.

CDR3 loop: CAWSYTYNEQFF. CDR3 sequence (DNA): TGTGCCTGGAGTTATACTTACAATGAGCAGTTCTTC. The rearrangement uses TRBV30 and TRBJ2-1; D uncertain. V lost 2 bases and J 4 bases, leaving 6 bases between the germline ends. The germline CDR1 and CDR2 sequences are GTSNPN and SVGIG (reference sequence). CDR3 length: 12 amino acids.

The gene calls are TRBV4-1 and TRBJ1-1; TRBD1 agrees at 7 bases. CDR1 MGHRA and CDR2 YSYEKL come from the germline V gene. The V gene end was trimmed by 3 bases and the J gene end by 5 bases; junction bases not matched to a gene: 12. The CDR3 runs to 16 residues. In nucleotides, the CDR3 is TGCGCCAGCAGCCATGACGGGGACAGCCCTGGAACTGAAGCTTTCTTT. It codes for CASSHDGDSPGTEAFF.